This paragraph reports one TCR beta chain. V shed 3 bases and J shed 7 bases, with 13 bases lying between them. Germline V gene lookup returns CDR1 DFQATT and CDR2 SNEGSKA (reference sequence). This CDR3 contains 13 residues. The method was immunoSEQ multiplex PCR; TCRdb's version includes in-frame clones alone and lacks a portion of them. The sample lists about 130,000 clones; around 81% were seen once. Seattle's enrolled individuals joined amid active infection and were then monitored longitudinally. The sample is drawn from a study of blood T cell repertoires in COVID-19. The origin of this receptor is a man aged 30-40 years with COVID-19, enrolled during active disease. What was sequenced was peripheral blood. The rearrangement uses TRBV20-1 and TRBJ1-5; possible D gene TRBD1, 5 bases. The CDR3 loop is CSASGGVGQPQHF. The CDR3 DNA reads as TGCAGTGCTAGTGGGGGGGTCGGGCAGCCCCAGCATTTT.